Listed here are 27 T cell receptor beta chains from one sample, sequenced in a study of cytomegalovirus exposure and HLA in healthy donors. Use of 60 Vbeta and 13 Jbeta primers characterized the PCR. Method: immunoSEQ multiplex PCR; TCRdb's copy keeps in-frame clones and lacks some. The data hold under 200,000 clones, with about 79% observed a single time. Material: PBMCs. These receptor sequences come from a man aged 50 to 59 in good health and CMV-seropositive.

For the CDR3, the DNA is TGTGCCAGTGAGCGGCGACAGGGGGCCAGTCAGCCCCAGCATTTT. Its translation: CASERRQGASQPQHF. The V and J genes are TRBV2 and TRBJ1-5, with TRBD1 matching over 10 bases. The CDR3 has 15 residues. Germline assignment: CDR1 SNHLY and CDR2 FYNNEI. The ends lost 9 bases at V and 6 bases at J; junction bases unmatched: 11.

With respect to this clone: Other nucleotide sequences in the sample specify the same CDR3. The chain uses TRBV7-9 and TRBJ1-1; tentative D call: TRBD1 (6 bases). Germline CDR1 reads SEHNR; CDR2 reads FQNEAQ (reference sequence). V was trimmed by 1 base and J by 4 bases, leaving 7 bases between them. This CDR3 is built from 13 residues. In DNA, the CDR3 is TGTGCCAGCAGCTTAGGAGGGGGCACTGAAGCTTTCTTT. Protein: CASSLGGGTEAFF.

CDR3 nucleotides: TGTGCCAGCAGATCAGGGAGGGGCACTGAAGCTTTCTTT. Its protein is CASRSGRGTEAFF. This chain uses TRBV2 with TRBJ1-1, with TRBD1 as a possible D gene (5 bases). The germline V gene encodes CDR1 SNHLY and CDR2 FYNNEI. The CDR3 extends over 13 amino acids. The ends were cut back, 6 bases at V and 4 bases at J, with 12 bases in the middle.

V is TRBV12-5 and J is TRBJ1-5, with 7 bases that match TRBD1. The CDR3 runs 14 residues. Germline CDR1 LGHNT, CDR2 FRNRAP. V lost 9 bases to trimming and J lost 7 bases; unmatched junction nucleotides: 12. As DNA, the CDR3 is TGTGCTAGCCAGGGGGGTCCTTACCTCCAGCCCCAGCATTTT. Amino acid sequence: CASQGGPYLQPQHF.

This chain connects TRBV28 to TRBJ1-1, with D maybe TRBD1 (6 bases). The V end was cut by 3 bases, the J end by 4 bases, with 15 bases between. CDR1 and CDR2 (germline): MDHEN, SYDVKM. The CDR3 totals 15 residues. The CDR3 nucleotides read TGTGCCAGCAGTTTTTTCGGGGGGCACGGCACTGAAGCTTTCTTT. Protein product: CASSFFGGHGTEAFF.

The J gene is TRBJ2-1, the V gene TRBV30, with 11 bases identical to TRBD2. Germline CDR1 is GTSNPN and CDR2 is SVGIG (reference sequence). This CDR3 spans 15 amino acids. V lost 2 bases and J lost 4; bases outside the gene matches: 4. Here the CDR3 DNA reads TGTGCCTGGAGTTCTAGCGGGAGGAAGTACAATGAGCAGTTCTTC. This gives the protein CAWSSSGRKYNEQFF.

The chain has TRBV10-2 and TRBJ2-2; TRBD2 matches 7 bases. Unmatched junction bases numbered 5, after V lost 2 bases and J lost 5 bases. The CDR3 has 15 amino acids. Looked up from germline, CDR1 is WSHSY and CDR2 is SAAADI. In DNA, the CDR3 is TGCGCCAGCAGTGAGAGGCAGGGAGGGACCGGGGAGCTGTTTTTT. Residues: CASSERQGGTGELFF.

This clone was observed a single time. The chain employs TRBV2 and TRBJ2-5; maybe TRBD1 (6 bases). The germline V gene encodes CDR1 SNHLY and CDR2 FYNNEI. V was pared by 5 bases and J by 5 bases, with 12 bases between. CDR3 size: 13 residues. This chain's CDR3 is CASSRAQGETQYF. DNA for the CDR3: TGTGCCAGCAGTAGGGCCCAGGGGGAGACCCAGTACTTC.

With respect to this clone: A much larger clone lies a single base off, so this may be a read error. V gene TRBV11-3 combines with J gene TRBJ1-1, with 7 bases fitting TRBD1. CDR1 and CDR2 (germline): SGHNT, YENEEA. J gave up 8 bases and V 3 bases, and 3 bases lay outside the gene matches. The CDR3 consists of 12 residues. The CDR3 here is CASSFGDREAFF. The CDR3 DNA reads TGTGCCAGCAGCTTTGGGGACAGAGAAGCTTTCTTT.

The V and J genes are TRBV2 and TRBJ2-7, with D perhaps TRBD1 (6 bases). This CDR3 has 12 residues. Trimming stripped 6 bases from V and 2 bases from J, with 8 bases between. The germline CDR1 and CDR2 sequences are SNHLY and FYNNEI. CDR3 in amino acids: CASSRTAYEQYF. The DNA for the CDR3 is TGTGCCAGCAGCCGGACAGCCTACGAGCAGTACTTC.

The CDR3 DNA is TGTGCCAGCAGCCCCGTCTTGGGGCTGAACTTCTCGGACTATGGCTACACCTTC. Amino acid sequence: CASSPVLGLNFSDYGYTF. V gene TRBV7-9 combines with J gene TRBJ1-2, with a weak D call TRBD1 (5 bases). Germline values: CDR1 SEHNR, CDR2 FQNEAQ (reference sequence). CDR3 length: 18 amino acids. Trimming removed 5 bases at V and 3 bases at J, with 25 bases between. The full variable domain, rest sourced from reference TRBV7-9 and TRBJ1-2, is DTGVSQNPRHKITKRGQNVTFRCDPISEHNRLYWYRQTLGQGPEFLTYFQNEAQLEKSRLLSDRFSAERPKGSFSTLEIQRTEQGDSAMYLCASSPVLGLNFSDYGYTFGSGTRLTVV.

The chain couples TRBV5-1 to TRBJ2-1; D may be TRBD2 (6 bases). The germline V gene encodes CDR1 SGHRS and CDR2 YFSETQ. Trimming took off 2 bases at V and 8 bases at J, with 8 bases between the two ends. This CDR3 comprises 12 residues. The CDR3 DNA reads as TGCGCCAGCAGCTTAGGAGGGTATGAGCAGTTCTTC. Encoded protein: CASSLGGYEQFF.

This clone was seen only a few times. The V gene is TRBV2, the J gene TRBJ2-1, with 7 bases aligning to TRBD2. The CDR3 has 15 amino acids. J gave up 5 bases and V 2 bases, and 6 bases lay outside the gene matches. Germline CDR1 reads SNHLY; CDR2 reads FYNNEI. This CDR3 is CASSELREVDNEQFF. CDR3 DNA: TGTGCCAGCAGTGAATTACGGGAGGTGGACAATGAGCAGTTCTTC.

As DNA, the CDR3 is TGTGCCAGCAGCTTAGATCTTACGGGGATTTTTTATAATTCACCCCTCCACTTT. Translation gives CASSLDLTGIFYNSPLHF. V gene TRBV11-2 combines with J gene TRBJ1-6; no clear D. Germline V lookup: CDR1 SGHAT, CDR2 FQNNGV. The CDR3 is 18 residues long. V lost 0 bases and J lost 4, with 16 bases in between.

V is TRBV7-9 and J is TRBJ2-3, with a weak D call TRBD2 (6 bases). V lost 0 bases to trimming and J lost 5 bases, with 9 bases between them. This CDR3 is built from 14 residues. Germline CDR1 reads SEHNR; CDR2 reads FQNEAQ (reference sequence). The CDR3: CASSLAGGLDTQYF. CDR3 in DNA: TGTGCCAGCAGCTTAGCTGGGGGACTAGATACGCAGTATTTT.

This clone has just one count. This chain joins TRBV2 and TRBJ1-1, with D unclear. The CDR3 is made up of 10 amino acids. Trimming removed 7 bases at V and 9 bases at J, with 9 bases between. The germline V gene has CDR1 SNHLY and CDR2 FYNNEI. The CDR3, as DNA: TGTGCCAGCAATGGAGGGCAAGCTTTCTTT. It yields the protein CASNGGQAFF.

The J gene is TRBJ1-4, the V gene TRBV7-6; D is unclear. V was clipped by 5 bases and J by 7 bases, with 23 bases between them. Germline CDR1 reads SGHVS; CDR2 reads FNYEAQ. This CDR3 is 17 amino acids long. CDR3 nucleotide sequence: TGTGCCAGCAGCCTATCTTCGGTCCTGGGTAGAGGTGAAAAACTGTTTTTT. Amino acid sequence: CASSLSSVLGRGEKLFF.

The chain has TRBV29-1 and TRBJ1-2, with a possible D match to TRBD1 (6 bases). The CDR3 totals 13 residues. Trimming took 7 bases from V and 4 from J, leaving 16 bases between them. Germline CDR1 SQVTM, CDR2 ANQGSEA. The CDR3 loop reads CSADKGQFYGYTF. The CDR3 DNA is TGCAGCGCCGACAAAGGACAGTTCTATGGCTACACCTTC.

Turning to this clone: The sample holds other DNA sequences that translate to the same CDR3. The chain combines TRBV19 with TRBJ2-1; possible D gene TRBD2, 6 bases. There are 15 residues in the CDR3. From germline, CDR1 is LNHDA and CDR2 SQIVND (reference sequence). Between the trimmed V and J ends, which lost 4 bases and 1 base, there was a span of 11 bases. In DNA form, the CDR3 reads TGTGCCAGTAGTAGATTAGCGGTTTCCTACAATGAGCAGTTCTTC. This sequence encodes CASSRLAVSYNEQFF.

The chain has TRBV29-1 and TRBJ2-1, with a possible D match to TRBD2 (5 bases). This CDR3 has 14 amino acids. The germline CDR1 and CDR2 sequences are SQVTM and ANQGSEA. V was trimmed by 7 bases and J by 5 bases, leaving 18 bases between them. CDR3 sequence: CSAAGADLNNEQFF. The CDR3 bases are TGCAGCGCTGCCGGAGCGGACCTCAACAATGAGCAGTTCTTC.

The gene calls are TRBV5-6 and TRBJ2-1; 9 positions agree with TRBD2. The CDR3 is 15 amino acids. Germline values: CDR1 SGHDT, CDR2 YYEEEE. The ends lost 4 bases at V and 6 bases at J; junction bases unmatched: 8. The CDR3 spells CASSPLAGKVNEQFF. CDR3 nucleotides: TGTGCCAGCAGCCCCCTAGCGGGAAAAGTCAATGAGCAGTTCTTC.

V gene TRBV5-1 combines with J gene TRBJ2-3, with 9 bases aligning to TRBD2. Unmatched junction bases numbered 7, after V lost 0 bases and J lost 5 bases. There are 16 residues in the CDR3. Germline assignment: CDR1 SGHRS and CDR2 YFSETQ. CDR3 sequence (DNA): TGCGCCAGCAGCTTGGTAGGCGGGGGGGCGATAGATACGCAGTATTTT. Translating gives CASSLVGGGAIDTQYF.

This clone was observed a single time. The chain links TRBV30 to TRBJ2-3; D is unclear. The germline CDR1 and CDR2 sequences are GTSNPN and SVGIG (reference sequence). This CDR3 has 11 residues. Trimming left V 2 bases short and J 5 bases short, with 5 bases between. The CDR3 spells CAWSQVDTQYF. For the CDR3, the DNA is TGTGCCTGGAGTCAGGTAGATACGCAGTATTTT.

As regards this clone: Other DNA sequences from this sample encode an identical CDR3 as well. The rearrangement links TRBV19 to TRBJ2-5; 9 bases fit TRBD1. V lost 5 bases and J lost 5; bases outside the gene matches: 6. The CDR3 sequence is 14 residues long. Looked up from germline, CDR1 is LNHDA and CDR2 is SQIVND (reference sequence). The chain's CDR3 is CASSPQGARETQYF. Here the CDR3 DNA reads TGTGCCAGTAGTCCACAGGGGGCGAGGGAGACCCAGTACTTC.

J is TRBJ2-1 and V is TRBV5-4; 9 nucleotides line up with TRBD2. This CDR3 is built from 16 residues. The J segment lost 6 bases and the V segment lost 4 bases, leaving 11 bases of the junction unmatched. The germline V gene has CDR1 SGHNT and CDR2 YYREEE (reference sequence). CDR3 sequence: CASSPRPTSGVNEQFF. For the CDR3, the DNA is TGTGCCAGCAGCCCCCGGCCGACTAGCGGAGTCAATGAGCAGTTCTTC.

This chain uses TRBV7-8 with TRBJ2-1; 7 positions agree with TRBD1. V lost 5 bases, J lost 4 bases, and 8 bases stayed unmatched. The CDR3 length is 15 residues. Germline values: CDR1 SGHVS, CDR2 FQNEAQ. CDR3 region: CASSQTGDGYNEQFF. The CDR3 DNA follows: TGTGCCAGCAGCCAAACAGGGGACGGGTACAATGAGCAGTTCTTC. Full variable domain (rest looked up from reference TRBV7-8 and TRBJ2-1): GAGVSQSPRYKVAKRGQDVALRCDPISGHVSLFWYQQALGQGPEFLTYFQNEAQLDKSGLPSDRFFAERPEGSVSTLKIQRTQQEDSAVYLCASSQTGDGYNEQFFGPGTRLTVL.

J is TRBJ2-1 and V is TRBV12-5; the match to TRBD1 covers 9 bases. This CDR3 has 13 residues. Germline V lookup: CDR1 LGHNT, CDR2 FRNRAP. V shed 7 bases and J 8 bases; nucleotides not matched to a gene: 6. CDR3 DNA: TGTGCTAGTGATTGGACAGGGGAAGATGAGCAGTTCTTC. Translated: CASDWTGEDEQFF. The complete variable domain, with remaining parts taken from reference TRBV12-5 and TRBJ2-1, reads DARVTQTPRHKVTEMGQEVTMRCQPILGHNTVFWYRQTMMQGLELLAYFRNRAPLDDSGMPKDRFSAEMPDATLATLKIQPSEPRDSAVYFCASDWTGEDEQFFGPGTRLTVL.